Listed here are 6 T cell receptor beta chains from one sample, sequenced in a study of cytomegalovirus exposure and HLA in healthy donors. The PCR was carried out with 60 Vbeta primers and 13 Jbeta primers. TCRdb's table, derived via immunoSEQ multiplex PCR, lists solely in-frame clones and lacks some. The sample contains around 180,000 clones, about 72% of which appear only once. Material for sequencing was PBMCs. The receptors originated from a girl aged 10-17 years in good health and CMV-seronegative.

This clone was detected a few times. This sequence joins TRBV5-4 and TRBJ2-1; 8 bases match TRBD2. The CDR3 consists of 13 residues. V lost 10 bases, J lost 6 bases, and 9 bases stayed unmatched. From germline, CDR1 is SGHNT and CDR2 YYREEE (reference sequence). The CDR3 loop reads CAGSRLASNEQFF. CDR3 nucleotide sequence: TGTGCCGGATCACGACTAGCGTCCAATGAGCAGTTCTTC.

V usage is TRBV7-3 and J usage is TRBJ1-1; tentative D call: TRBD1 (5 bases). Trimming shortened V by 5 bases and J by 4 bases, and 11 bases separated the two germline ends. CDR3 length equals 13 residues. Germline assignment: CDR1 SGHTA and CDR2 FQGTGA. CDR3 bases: TGTGCCAGCAGCGAATTAAGGGGCACTGAAGCTTTCTTT. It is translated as CASSELRGTEAFF.

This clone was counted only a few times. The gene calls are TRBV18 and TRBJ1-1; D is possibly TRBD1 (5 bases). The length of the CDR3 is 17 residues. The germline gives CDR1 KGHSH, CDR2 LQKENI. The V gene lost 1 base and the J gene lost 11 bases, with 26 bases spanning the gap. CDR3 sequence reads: CASSPLYRTRRYLLAFF. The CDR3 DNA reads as TGTGCCAGCTCACCACTTTACAGGACCAGACGGTATCTGTTGGCTTTCTTT.

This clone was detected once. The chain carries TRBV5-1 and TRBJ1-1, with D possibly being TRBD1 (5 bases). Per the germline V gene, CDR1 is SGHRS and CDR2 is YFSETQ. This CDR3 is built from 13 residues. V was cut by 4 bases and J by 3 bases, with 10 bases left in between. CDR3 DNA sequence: TGCGCCAGCAGCGATAGGGGCTACACTGAAGCTTTCTTT. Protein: CASSDRGYTEAFF.

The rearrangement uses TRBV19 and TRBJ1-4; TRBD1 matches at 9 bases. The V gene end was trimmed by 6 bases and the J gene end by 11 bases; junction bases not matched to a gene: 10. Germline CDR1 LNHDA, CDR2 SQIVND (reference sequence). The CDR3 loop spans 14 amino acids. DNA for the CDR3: TGTGCCAGTAGCGAAACAGGGGGCGCGAAGAAACTGTTTTTT. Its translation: CASSETGGAKKLFF. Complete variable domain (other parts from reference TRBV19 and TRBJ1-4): DGGITQSPKYLFRKEGQNVTLSCEQNLNHDAMYWYRQDPGQGLRLIYYSQIVNDFQKGDIAEGYSVSREKKESFPLTVTSAQKNPTAFYLCASSETGGAKKLFFGSGTQLSVL.

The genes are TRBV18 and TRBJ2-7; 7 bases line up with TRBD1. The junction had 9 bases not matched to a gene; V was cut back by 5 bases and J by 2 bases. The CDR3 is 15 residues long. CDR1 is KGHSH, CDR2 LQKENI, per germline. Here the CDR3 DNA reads TGTGCCAGCTCATCGAAACAGGGGCTTGCCTACGAGCAGTACTTC. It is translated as CASSSKQGLAYEQYF.